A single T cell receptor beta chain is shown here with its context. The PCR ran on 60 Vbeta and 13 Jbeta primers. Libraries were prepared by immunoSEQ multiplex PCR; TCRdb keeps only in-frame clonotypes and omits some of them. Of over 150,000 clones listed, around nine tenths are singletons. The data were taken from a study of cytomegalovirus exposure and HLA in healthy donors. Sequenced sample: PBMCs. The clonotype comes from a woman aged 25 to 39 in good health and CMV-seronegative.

CDR3 DNA: TGTGCCAGCAGTTACTTGTCAGGGGGCGGCGATGAGCAGTTCTTC. Protein product: CASSYLSGGGDEQFF. The genes are TRBV6-5 and TRBJ2-1, with 8 positions matching TRBD1. V lost 1 base, J lost 8 bases, and 7 bases stayed unmatched. The V gene's germline CDR1 is MNHEY and CDR2 SVGAGI. The CDR3 runs to 15 residues.